These 15 T cell receptor beta chains were all obtained from the same sample, sequenced in a study of T cell responses to AZD1222 COVID-19 vaccine. Produced via immunoSEQ multiplex PCR; TCRdb's table is partial and in-frame only. This repertoire shows about 97,000 clones, 90% found once; its top ten account for under 1.5%. Specimen: peripheral blood, collected on day 0 of AZD1222 vaccination. These receptors were obtained from an adult in good health.

This rearrangement joins TRBV3-1 (or the pseudogene TRBV3-2) to TRBJ2-3; TRBD1 matches at 9 bases. There are 17 residues in the CDR3. V shed 2 bases, J shed 6 bases, and the junction held 12 bases outside the gene matches. Germline V CDR1 and CDR2: LGHDT, YNNKEL (reference sequence). The CDR3 bases are TGTGCCAGCAGCCAAAACCCGCTGGGGACAGGGATTGATACGCAGTATTTT. Its protein product is CASSQNPLGTGIDTQYF.

This clone was observed a handful of times. The genes are TRBV7-8 and TRBJ1-1; 9 bases match TRBD1. Per germline, CDR1 SGHVS and CDR2 FQNEAQ. The CDR3 length is 16 residues. The trim removed 5 bases at V and 2 bases at J, leaving 9 bases unmatched. In DNA form, the CDR3 reads TGTGCCAGCAGCAGGAGAGACAGGGGGAGCAACACTGAAGCTTTCTTT. Protein sequence: CASSRRDRGSNTEAFF. Variable domain in full (rest from reference TRBV7-8 and TRBJ1-1): GAGVSQSPRYKVAKRGQDVALRCDPISGHVSLFWYQQALGQGPEFLTYFQNEAQLDKSGLPSDRFFAERPEGSVSTLKIQRTQQEDSAVYLCASSRRDRGSNTEAFFGQGTRLTVV.

V gene TRBV18 combines with J gene TRBJ1-5, with D hard to call. The CDR3 contains 15 residues. Germline V gene sequence: CDR1 KGHSH, CDR2 LQKENI. Trimming removed 5 bases from V and 6 bases from J, with 17 bases in between. The CDR3: CASSFTGNTGQPQHF. In nucleotides, the CDR3 is TGTGCCAGCTCATTCACCGGGAACACGGGTCAGCCCCAGCATTTT.

This clone came up once. This sequence joins TRBV12-5 and TRBJ1-6, with TRBD1 as a possible D gene (6 bases). Trimming removed 0 bases from V and 10 bases from J, with 19 bases in between. Germline-derived CDR1 and CDR2 are LGHNT and FRNRAP. CDR3 size: 17 residues. CDR3 residues: CASGLVSTGRDSSPLHF. CDR3 in DNA: TGTGCTAGTGGTTTGGTATCGACAGGCCGTGATTCATCACCCCTCCACTTT.

This clone is deemed medium-sized. The V call is TRBV19, the J call TRBJ1-6; D gene uncertain. V was pared by 0 bases and J by 7 bases, with 16 bases between. CDR1 is LNHDA, CDR2 SQIVND, per germline (reference sequence). This CDR3 contains 17 residues. The CDR3 nucleotides read TGTGCCAGTAGTATAGATCGATGGCCCTCTGGGAATTCACCCCTCCACTTT. Protein: CASSIDRWPSGNSPLHF.

The chain recombines TRBV6-2 or TRBV6-3 with TRBJ2-5; a possible D gene is TRBD1 (6 bases). V gave up 0 bases and J gave up 0 bases, with 14 bases separating them. From germline, CDR1 is MNHEY and CDR2 SVGEGT. This CDR3 has 17 residues. As DNA, the CDR3 is TGTGCCAGCAGTTACTCCACAGGGCAGGATCACCAAGAGACCCAGTACTTC. This gives the protein CASSYSTGQDHQETQYF.

This chain links TRBV28 with TRBJ2-3; TRBD1 agrees at 8 bases. The V segment lost 1 base and the J segment 1 base; nucleotides outside the gene matches: 1. Germline V lookup: CDR1 MDHEN, CDR2 SYDVKM. CDR3 length: 15 residues. The CDR3 is CASSLYRGGTDTQYF. The CDR3, as DNA: TGTGCCAGCAGTTTATACAGGGGGGGCACAGATACGCAGTATTTT.

The V gene is TRBV6-6, the J gene TRBJ1-2, with a tentative D call TRBD1 (5 bases). Trimming pared 5 bases from V and 3 bases from J, leaving 16 bases between. This CDR3 has 15 residues. Germline V gives CDR1 MNHNY, CDR2 SVGAGI (reference sequence). As DNA, the CDR3 is TGTGCCAGCAGTCACAACCCGACAGCCCACTATGGCTACACCTTC. It translates to CASSHNPTAHYGYTF.

This clone was observed once. The chain uses TRBV5-1 and TRBJ1-2; D call uncertain. This CDR3 has 14 residues. Germline CDR1 and CDR2: SGHRS and YFSETQ. V lost 0 bases and J 5 bases, leaving 11 bases between the germline ends. The CDR3 loop reads CASSLEAVSYGYTF. As DNA, the CDR3 is TGCGCCAGCAGCTTGGAAGCAGTTTCTTATGGCTACACCTTC.

CDR3 loop: CASSYSGPHEAFF. The CDR3 DNA is TGTGCCAGCAGTTACTCGGGCCCTCATGAAGCTTTCTTT. The rearrangement joins TRBV6-5 to TRBJ1-1; D unclear. Trimming took off 0 bases at V and 7 bases at J, with 9 bases between the two ends. Germline CDR1 reads MNHEY; CDR2 reads SVGAGI. The CDR3 has 13 residues.

The chain is built from TRBV3-1 (or the pseudogene TRBV3-2) and TRBJ2-3; D not certain. Trimming took 1 base from V and 0 from J, leaving 8 bases between them. Germline loops: CDR1 LGHDT, CDR2 YNNKEL (reference sequence). The CDR3 extends over 15 amino acids. In nucleotides, the CDR3 is TGTGCCAGCAGCCAAGGGGTGGGGAGCACAGATACGCAGTATTTT. Protein: CASSQGVGSTDTQYF.

This sequence joins TRBV28 and TRBJ1-2; D remains ambiguous. The CDR3 contains 13 residues. The V end was cut by 6 bases, the J end by 2 bases, with 10 bases between. In germline, CDR1 is MDHEN, CDR2 SYDVKM. The CDR3 spells CASSSTENYGYTF. Here the CDR3 DNA reads TGTGCCAGCAGCAGTACAGAGAACTATGGCTACACCTTC.

The genes are TRBV2 and TRBJ2-5; D unresolved. Germline loops: CDR1 SNHLY, CDR2 FYNNEI. Trimming shortened V by 6 bases and J by 4 bases, and 6 bases separated the two germline ends. The CDR3 has 11 amino acids. CDR3 DNA sequence: TGTGCCAGCAGCCTACGAGAGACCCAGTACTTC. It encodes CASSLRETQYF.

The CDR3 loop reads CASSSSEYGELLGYTF. CDR3 nucleotides: TGTGCCAGCAGTAGTTCGGAGTATGGGGAATTGTTGGGCTACACCTTC. The rearrangement links TRBV27 to TRBJ1-2; no clear D. V was clipped by 5 bases and J by 8 bases, with 24 bases between them. This CDR3 has 16 residues. The germline CDR1 and CDR2 sequences are MNHEY and SMNVEV (reference sequence).

This chain links TRBV9 with TRBJ1-4; D is unclear. Trimming removed 3 bases at V and 0 bases at J, with 6 bases between. CDR1 SGDLS and CDR2 YYNGEE come from the germline V gene. The CDR3 length is 14 residues. The CDR3 DNA is TGTGCCAGCAGCGCACAAGCAACTAATGAAAAACTGTTTTTT. Amino acid sequence: CASSAQATNEKLFF.